Ten or more counts support the clone carrying this TCR beta chain. What it binds is unknown. The authors isolated PBMCs from 10 ml of fresh peripheral blood. This entry is derived from a study of Graves' ophthalmopathy and Graves' hyperthyroidism. As for the study in general: Researchers obtained peripheral blood at initial diagnosis, before any treatment had begun. Study-level results: Blood also carried most expanded thyroid clonotypes exceeding 0.001 frequency.

RNA transcripts yielded amplified TCR beta CDR3 regions. HTBI primers primed a first-round RT-PCR, and a second-round multiplex PCR followed. TCRdb independently ran MiXCR on the multiplex PCR reads; one entry per CDR3 protein. Of 150,000 to 200,000 distinct CDR3 sequences detected, 30% to 45% appear once; the ten largest clones hold roughly 9%. CDR1 is MNHEY and CDR2 is SVGAGI in the germline V gene. This CDR3 has 16 amino acids. V lost 1 base and J lost 2; bases outside the gene matches: 1. J is TRBJ2-6 and V is TRBV6-5, with TRBD1 matching 8 bases. This TCR came from a man aged 25 to 45 with Graves' ophthalmopathy. Sequenced: peripheral blood. The CDR3 loop is CASSYWTGTGANVLTF. CDR3 DNA sequence: TGTGCCAGCAGTTACTGGACAGGGACTGGGGCCAACGTCCTGACTTTC.